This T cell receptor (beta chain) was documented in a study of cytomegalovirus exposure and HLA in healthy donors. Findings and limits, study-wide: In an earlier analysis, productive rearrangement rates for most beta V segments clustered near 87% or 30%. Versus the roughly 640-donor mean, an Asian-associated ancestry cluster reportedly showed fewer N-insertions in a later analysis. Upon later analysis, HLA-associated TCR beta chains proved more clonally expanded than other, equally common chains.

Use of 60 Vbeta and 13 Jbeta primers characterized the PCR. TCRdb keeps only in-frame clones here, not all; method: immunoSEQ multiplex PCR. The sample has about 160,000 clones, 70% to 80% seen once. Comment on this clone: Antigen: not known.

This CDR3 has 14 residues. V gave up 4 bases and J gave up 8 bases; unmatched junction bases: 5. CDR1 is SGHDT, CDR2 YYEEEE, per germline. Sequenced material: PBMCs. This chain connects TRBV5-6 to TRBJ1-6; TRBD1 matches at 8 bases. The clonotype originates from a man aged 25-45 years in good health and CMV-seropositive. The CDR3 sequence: CASSRTGTDSPLHF. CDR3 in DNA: TGTGCCAGCAGCCGGACAGGGACTGATTCACCCCTCCACTTT. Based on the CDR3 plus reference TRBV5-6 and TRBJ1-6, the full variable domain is DAGVTQSPTHLIKTRGQQVTLRCSPKSGHDTVSWYQQALGQGPQFIFQYYEEEERQRGNFPDRFSGHQFPNYSSELNVNALLLGDSALYLCASSRTGTDSPLHFGNGTRLTVT.